These 12 T cell receptor beta chains came from one sample sequenced in a study of blood T cell repertoires in COVID-19. Clones were read by immunoSEQ multiplex PCR, and TCRdb kept only the in-frame ones, dropping some. The sample lists a few hundred thousand clones, around four fifths occurring once. The source material was peripheral blood. Source of these receptors: a woman in her forties or fifties with active or convalescent COVID-19.

The chain recombines TRBV2 with TRBJ1-1, with D possibly matching TRBD1 (6 bases). With 2 bases removed from V and 5 bases from J, the gap between germline ends came to 15 bases. In germline, CDR1 is SNHLY, CDR2 FYNNEI. CDR3 length equals 15 residues. This CDR3 reads CASSEIPQGMTEAFF. In DNA form, the CDR3 reads TGTGCCAGCAGTGAAATTCCGCAGGGGATGACTGAAGCTTTCTTT.

This rearrangement joins TRBV9 to TRBJ2-3, with D maybe TRBD1 (6 bases). The CDR3 has 15 residues. Trimming took off 0 bases at V and 2 bases at J, with 10 bases between the two ends. From germline, CDR1 is SGDLS and CDR2 YYNGEE. The CDR3 bases are TGTGCCAGCAGCGTAGTTCAGGGGACCACAGATACGCAGTATTTT. It encodes CASSVVQGTTDTQYF. Supplemented by reference TRBV9 and TRBJ2-3, the full variable domain reads DSGVTQTPKHLITATGQRVTLRCSPRSGDLSVYWYQQSLDQGLQFLIQYYNGEERAKGNILERFSAQQFPDLHSELNLSSLELGDSALYFCASSVVQGTTDTQYFGPGTRLTVL.

The chain is built from TRBV5-4 and TRBJ2-7; 10 bases align to TRBD2. Germline CDR1 and CDR2: SGHNT and YYREEE (reference sequence). The CDR3 runs to 15 residues. Germline trimming cut 4 bases from V and 4 bases from J; bases unmatched to any gene: 8. The CDR3 DNA sequence: TGTGCCAGCAGCACCCATAGCGGGAGGATGTACGAGCAGTACTTC. Translation gives CASSTHSGRMYEQYF.

CDR3 coding DNA: TGTGCCAGCAGGCTCCCCGGAAACACCATATATTTT. It codes for CASRLPGNTIYF. The V and J genes are TRBV19 and TRBJ1-3; D is ambiguous. Germline lookup yields CDR1 LNHDA and CDR2 SQIVND (reference sequence). There are 12 residues in the CDR3. Trimming stripped 9 bases from V and 4 bases from J, with 10 bases between.

The rearrangement uses TRBV11-2 and TRBJ2-1, with TRBD2 as a possible D gene (6 bases). From germline, CDR1 is SGHAT and CDR2 FQNNGV. Deletions cut 3 bases from V and 10 bases from J, with 10 bases between. The CDR3 extends over 12 amino acids. CDR3 DNA: TGTGCCAGCAGCTTTCGGACTAACGAGCAGTTCTTC. Protein: CASSFRTNEQFF.

In this sample, this clone turned up once. The chain recombines TRBV3-1 (or the pseudogene TRBV3-2) with TRBJ1-2; no definite D call. The CDR3 has 14 amino acids. The V end was cut by 5 bases, the J end by 0 bases, with 10 bases between. Per germline, CDR1 LGHDT and CDR2 YNNKEL (reference sequence). The DNA of the CDR3 is TGTGCCAGCAGCTTCAGCGGGGCTAACTATGGCTACACCTTC. This codes for CASSFSGANYGYTF.

The chain recombines TRBV4-2 with TRBJ2-5; 8 positions match TRBD1. This CDR3 is built from 13 residues. CDR1 and CDR2 from the germline V gene are LGHNA and YNFKEQ. V lost 4 bases, J lost 6 bases, and 4 bases stayed unmatched. The CDR3 DNA sequence: TGTGCCAGCAGCCTGGACAGGGCGCAGACCCAGTACTTC. This translates into CASSLDRAQTQYF.

There are a few counts of this clone. The rearrangement joins TRBV29-1 to TRBJ2-7, with D tentatively TRBD1 (5 bases). Trimming removed 1 base at V and 2 bases at J, with 9 bases between. The length of the CDR3 is 13 residues. Germline assignment: CDR1 SQVTM and CDR2 ANQGSEA. The CDR3 sequence is CSVEVAGTYEQYF. CDR3 nucleotides: TGCAGCGTTGAAGTGGCAGGGACCTACGAGCAGTACTTC.

The chain links TRBV6-2 or TRBV6-3 to TRBJ2-7; 7 nucleotides align to TRBD2. V lost 1 base and J lost 3; bases outside the gene matches: 3. Germline values: CDR1 MNHEY, CDR2 SVGEGT. CDR3 length: 14 amino acids. The chain's CDR3 is CASSYWEGRYEQYF. In DNA, the CDR3 is TGTGCCAGCAGTTACTGGGAGGGGCGCTACGAGCAGTACTTC.

In the case of this clone: One junction end does not reproduce the germline sequence, and a read error may be involved. The CDR3: CASSLGAGDEQFF. The CDR3 bases are TGTGCTAGCAGCTTAGGGGCGGGAGATGAGCAGTTCTTC. V and J are TRBV7-7 and TRBJ2-1, with 7 bases fitting TRBD2. Germline CDR1 is SSHAT and CDR2 is FNYEAQ (reference sequence). The length of the CDR3 is 13 residues. The whole variable domain, remainder taken from reference TRBV7-7 and TRBJ2-1, is GAGVSQSPRYKVTKRGQDVTLRCDPISSHATLYWYQQALGQGPEFLTYFNYEAQPDKSGLPSDRFSAERPEGSISTLTIQRTEQRDSAMYRCASSLGAGDEQFFGPGTRLTVL.

This chain links TRBV19 with TRBJ2-2; TRBD2 aligns across 10 bases. Germline CDR1 and CDR2: LNHDA and SQIVND (reference sequence). After removal of 5 bases from V and 6 bases from J, the junction contained 6 bases not matched to a gene. CDR3 length equals 15 residues. DNA for the CDR3: TGTGCCAGTAGTCTGACCGGACTAGCGGCCGGGGAGCTGTTTTTT. It encodes CASSLTGLAAGELFF.

This clone was seen once. Germline and junction disagree at one end, which may indicate a read error. This chain connects TRBV18 to TRBJ2-5; 8 bases align to TRBD1. This CDR3 region has 14 residues. The germline V gene encodes CDR1 KGHSH and CDR2 LQKENI. The CDR3 spells CVSSLQGAGETQYF. CDR3 sequence (DNA): TGTGTCAGCTCACTTCAGGGGGCCGGGGAGACCCAGTACTTC.